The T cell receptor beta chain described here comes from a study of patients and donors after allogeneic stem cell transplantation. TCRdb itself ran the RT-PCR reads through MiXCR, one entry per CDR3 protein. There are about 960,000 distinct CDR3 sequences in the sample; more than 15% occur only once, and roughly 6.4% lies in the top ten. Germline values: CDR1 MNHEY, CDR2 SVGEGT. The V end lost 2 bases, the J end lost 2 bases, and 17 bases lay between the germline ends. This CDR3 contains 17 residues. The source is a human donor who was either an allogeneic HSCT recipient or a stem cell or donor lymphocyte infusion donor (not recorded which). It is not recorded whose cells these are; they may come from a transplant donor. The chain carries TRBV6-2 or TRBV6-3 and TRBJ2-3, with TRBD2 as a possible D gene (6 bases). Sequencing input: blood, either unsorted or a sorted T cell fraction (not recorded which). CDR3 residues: CASSYNPTRPNTDTQYF. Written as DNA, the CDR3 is TGTGCCAGCAGTTACAATCCGACTAGACCCAACACAGATACGCAGTATTTT.